This T cell receptor beta chain was captured by sequencing in a study of T cells in Graves' hyperthyroidism and ophthalmopathy. Study results and limitations: In the blood, most expanded thyroid clonotypes above 0.001 appeared as well. Before onset, by a median of around six months, the model predicted ophthalmopathy.

Graves' hyperthyroidism is called stable when ophthalmopathy does not progress within 18 months. Every diagnosis used clinical symptoms, serum thyroxine and TRAb, thyroid ultrasound and orbital computed tomography. V gave up 8 bases and J gave up 5 bases; unmatched junction bases: 8. This CDR3 contains 15 residues. Looked up from germline, CDR1 is ENHRY and CDR2 is SYGVKD. TCR beta CDR3 sequences were amplified from RNA transcripts. The primer set for the first-round RT-PCR of the TCR CDR3 was HTBI. Via MiXCR, TCRdb re-called the multiplex PCR reads, giving one row per CDR3 protein. The sample lists 560,000 or so distinct CDR3 sequences; roughly 50% were seen once. Comments on this clonotype: What it recognizes is unknown.

The source of this sequence is a woman under 30 with Graves' hyperthyroidism. What was sequenced was peripheral blood or thyroid tissue (not recorded which). The chain joins TRBV10-3 to TRBJ2-2; TRBD1 matches at 10 bases. CDR3 bases: TGTGCCATCGGACCGACAGGGGGCTCGACCGGGGAGCTGTTTTTT. The encoded protein is CAIGPTGGSTGELFF.